This is a list of T cell receptor beta chains from one sample in a study of blood T cells in healthy people across ages. TCRdb itself ran the 5' RACE reads through MiXCR, one entry per CDR3 protein. The data contain about a million distinct CDR3 sequences, approximately 50% of them singletons. The material sequenced was blood. These receptors were taken from a woman aged 55 to 70 in good health. Each CDR3 is given with its conserved first and last residue. Each record gives: V gene, D gene, clone size, J gene, CDR3 DNA, CDR3 protein. A D gene is named only where the DNA matches it firmly. Size is omitted from some rows. Given values are once, few, many or a class for expanded clones.

v_gene: TRBV24-1
d_gene: TRBD1
abundance: NA
j_gene: TRBJ2-7
CDR3nt: TGTGCCACCAGTGATTTGACCGGGACAGGGACCTACGAGCAGTACTTC
CDR3aa: CATSDLTGTGTYEQYF

v_gene: TRBV6-2/TRBV6-3
d_gene: NA
abundance: NA
j_gene: TRBJ1-4
CDR3nt: TGTGCCAGCAGCCAAGACATTAAAGGACTGTTTTTT
CDR3aa: CASSQDIKGLFF

v_gene: TRBV7-2
d_gene: NA
abundance: NA
j_gene: TRBJ2-5
CDR3nt: TGTGCCAGCAGCTTAGGCCCGGCCGGGAGTATCGGAGAGACCCAGTACTTC
CDR3aa: CASSLGPAGSIGETQYF

v_gene: TRBV29-1
d_gene: TRBD2
abundance: few
j_gene: TRBJ2-3
CDR3nt: TGCAGCCTAGCGGGAGGGGTCGCAGATACGCAGTATTTT
CDR3aa: CSLAGGVADTQYF

v_gene: TRBV28
d_gene: NA
abundance: NA
j_gene: TRBJ2-4
CDR3nt: TGTGCCAGCAGTCCCCCGGCAAGAGACATTCAGTACTTC
CDR3aa: CASSPPARDIQYF

v_gene: TRBV27
d_gene: NA
abundance: NA
j_gene: TRBJ2-7
CDR3nt: TGTGCCAGCAGTAGTTTTAAGGGGAGTTACTACGAGCAGTACTTC
CDR3aa: CASSSFKGSYYEQYF

v_gene: TRBV3-1
d_gene: NA
abundance: many
j_gene: TRBJ2-3
CDR3nt: TGTGCCAGCAGCCAAGAGGGACGGGACACAGATACGCAGTATTTT
CDR3aa: CASSQEGRDTDTQYF

v_gene: TRBV6-5
d_gene: NA
abundance: few
j_gene: TRBJ2-3
CDR3nt: TGTGCCAGCAGCCGCGATAAGGCGTTCTTAGGGGGTACGCAGTATTTT
CDR3aa: CASSRDKAFLGGTQYF

v_gene: TRBV6-1
d_gene: NA
abundance: NA
j_gene: TRBJ2-5
CDR3nt: TGTGCCAGCAGCACCCGGTCCGGGGCCGCATTTGATGAGCAGTACTTC
CDR3aa: CASSTRSGAAFDEQYF

v_gene: TRBV28
d_gene: TRBD2
abundance: NA
j_gene: TRBJ2-1
CDR3nt: TGTGCCAGCAGCCGTCTAGCGGGAGGGGTCAATGAGCAGTTGTTC
CDR3aa: CASSRLAGGVNEQLF

v_gene: TRBV4-1
d_gene: NA
abundance: NA
j_gene: TRBJ2-5
CDR3nt: TGCGCCAGCAGCCAGCTAGCACAAGAGACCCCGTACTTC
CDR3aa: CASSQLAQETPYF

v_gene: TRBV24-1
d_gene: TRBD2
abundance: few
j_gene: TRBJ2-3
CDR3nt: TGTGCCACCAGAGACAACTTTGTGGCGGGAGGAGGCGGTACGCAGTATTTT
CDR3aa: CATRDNFVAGGGGTQYF

v_gene: TRBV27
d_gene: NA
abundance: NA
j_gene: TRBJ2-3
CDR3nt: TGTGCCAGCAGTTTCCTAGGTAACACAGATACGCAGTATTTT
CDR3aa: CASSFLGNTDTQYF

v_gene: TRBV20-1
d_gene: TRBD2
abundance: NA
j_gene: TRBJ2-1
CDR3nt: TGCAGTGCGTACTCTAGCGGGACACTAAATGAGCAGTTCTTC
CDR3aa: CSAYSSGTLNEQFF

v_gene: TRBV7-2
d_gene: TRBD1
abundance: NA
j_gene: TRBJ2-7
CDR3nt: TGTGCCAGCAGCGTATCCGGGACAGGGTCAGAGGCCCAGTACTTC
CDR3aa: CASSVSGTGSEAQYF

v_gene: TRBV29-1
d_gene: TRBD1
abundance: few
j_gene: TRBJ2-7
CDR3nt: TGCAGCGTTGAAGACGGACAGGGCCTATCCTACGAGCAGTACTTC
CDR3aa: CSVEDGQGLSYEQYF